This TCR beta chain was identified in a study of blood T cell repertoires in COVID-19. Study context: Samples representing acute and convalescent COVID-19 were sourced from the United States, Italy and Spain. Sources were T cells, B-cell-depleted T cells, or PBMCs; the material itself was cDNA or gDNA.

The V end lost 0 bases, the J end lost 6 bases, and 19 bases lay between the germline ends. Germline CDR1 SGHDN, CDR2 FVKESK. The length of the CDR3 is 17 residues. Methods used by the authors: Amplified reference gene primers provided the basis for estimating nucleated cell counts. Profiling relied on immunoSEQ multiplex PCR, and the TCRdb table lists in-frame clones only, not all of them. V, J and clone size are those of that table, while D and trimming were read from the DNA. Of approximately 130,000 clones detected, more than 75% appear once; the ten largest clones hold approximately 2%. The material sequenced was peripheral blood. The source is a woman in her forties or fifties with acute or convalescent COVID-19. The rearrangement links TRBV14 to TRBJ2-3; a possible D gene is TRBD2 (6 bases). The CDR3 region has the DNA TGTGCCAGCAGCCAAGATTACGGCTCGACTAGGGAGGATACGCAGTATTTT. It specifies CASSQDYGSTREDTQYF. Together with reference TRBV14 and TRBJ2-3, the CDR3 gives the full variable domain: EAGVTQFPSHSVIEKGQTVTLRCDPISGHDNLYWYRRVMGKEIKFLLHFVKESKQDESGMPNNRFLAERTGGTYSTLKVQPAELEDSGVYFCASSQDYGSTREDTQYFGPGTRLTVL.